Each of the 24 T cell receptor beta chains below was sequenced from the same sample in a study of Ad26.COV2.S vaccination and SARS-CoV-2 variants. Sequencing was performed with immunoSEQ multiplex PCR; in TCRdb, only in-frame clones are kept and a portion is missing. Here the sample spans roughly 380,000 clones, 90% to 95% being singletons. The specimen was peripheral blood, collected after recovery from COVID-19. All receptors come from a human donor who had recovered from COVID-19.

The chain is built from TRBV5-1 and TRBJ2-7, with 12 nucleotides matching TRBD2. The CDR3 runs 15 residues. Germline trimming cut 4 bases from V and 3 bases from J; bases unmatched to any gene: 5. Germline V gene data show CDR1 as SGHRS and CDR2 as YFSETQ. This chain's CDR3 is CASSALAGGHYEQYF. The CDR3 DNA reads TGCGCCAGCAGCGCGCTAGCGGGGGGGCACTACGAGCAGTACTTC.

This chain links TRBV9 with TRBJ2-4; no reliable D call. The CDR3 runs to 15 residues. CDR1 and CDR2 from the germline V gene are SGDLS and YYNGEE. V was trimmed by 4 bases and J by 2 bases, leaving 13 bases between them. CDR3 protein: CASSPRDGSKNIQYF. For the CDR3, the DNA is TGTGCCAGCAGCCCCCGCGACGGCTCCAAAAACATTCAGTACTTC.

The chain couples TRBV27 to TRBJ2-5, with 10 bases fitting TRBD2. The CDR3 has 15 residues. V shed 6 bases and J 1 base; nucleotides not matched to a gene: 5. Germline V gene lookup returns CDR1 MNHEY and CDR2 SMNVEV (reference sequence). The CDR3 is CASRPGLAFQETQYF. CDR3 nucleotide sequence: TGTGCCAGCAGACCGGGACTAGCGTTCCAAGAGACCCAGTACTTC.

This rearrangement joins TRBV10-3 to TRBJ2-1; no clear D gene. In germline, CDR1 is ENHRY, CDR2 SYGVKD. The CDR3 is 14 residues long. Trimming stripped 0 bases from V and 7 bases from J, with 10 bases between. CDR3 sequence: CAISESILGNEQFF. CDR3 nucleotide sequence: TGTGCCATCAGTGAGTCGATCTTGGGGAATGAGCAGTTCTTC.

The rearrangement joins TRBV10-3 to TRBJ1-5, with 8 positions matching TRBD1. Germline CDR1 and CDR2: ENHRY and SYGVKD. The V gene end was trimmed by 6 bases and the J gene end by 3 bases; junction bases not matched to a gene: 1. The CDR3 is made up of 13 amino acids. The CDR3 nucleotides read TGTGCCATCAGGGGACAGGCCAATCAGCCCCAGCATTTT. Its protein product is CAIRGQANQPQHF.

V usage is TRBV7-3 and J usage is TRBJ2-1; D not resolved. Germline V gene sequence: CDR1 SGHTA, CDR2 FQGTGA. The CDR3 spans 16 residues. V lost 5 bases to trimming and J lost 0 bases, with 14 bases between them. The CDR3 loop is CASSPGPASSYNEQFF. In DNA form, the CDR3 reads TGTGCCAGCAGCCCCGGACCTGCTAGCTCCTACAATGAGCAGTTCTTC.

With regard to this clone: At the DNA level, this CDR3 is encoded by other sequences in the same sample as well. DNA for the CDR3: TGTGCCAGTAGTATCGGACAAGGGTCCTACGAGCAGTACTTC. Its protein product is CASSIGQGSYEQYF. The chain is built from TRBV19 and TRBJ2-7, with D possibly TRBD1 on 5 matching bases. Germline CDR1 reads LNHDA; CDR2 reads SQIVND (reference sequence). V was clipped by 3 bases and J by 1 base, with 10 bases between them. CDR3 length: 14 amino acids. The full variable domain, with the rest looked up from reference TRBV19 and TRBJ2-7, is DGGITQSPKYLFRKEGQNVTLSCEQNLNHDAMYWYRQDPGQGLRLIYYSQIVNDFQKGDIAEGYSVSREKKESFPLTVTSAQKNPTAFYLCASSIGQGSYEQYFGPGTRLTVT.

The V gene is TRBV4-1, the J gene TRBJ1-1, with D perhaps matching TRBD1 (5 bases). Germline lookup yields CDR1 MGHRA and CDR2 YSYEKL. V shed 1 base and J shed 5 bases, with 14 bases lying between them. The CDR3 is made up of 15 amino acids. CDR3 DNA: TGCGCCAGCAGCCAAGGCCGGGACGCAAGGACTGAAGCTTTCTTT. Translated, it gives CASSQGRDARTEAFF.

The chain employs TRBV5-4 and TRBJ1-2, with TRBD1 identical over 7 bases. After removal of 3 bases from V and 6 bases from J, the junction contained 11 bases not matched to a gene. This CDR3 comprises 15 residues. Germline CDR1 reads SGHNT; CDR2 reads YYREEE (reference sequence). DNA for the CDR3: TGTGCCAGCAGCTCGAGACCTAGCGACAGGGATGGCTACACCTTC. As protein: CASSSRPSDRDGYTF. Looking up the rest from reference TRBV5-4 and TRBJ1-2 gives the full variable domain: ETGVTQSPTHLIKTRGQQVTLRCSSQSGHNTVSWYQQALGQGPQFIFQYYREEENGRGNFPPRFSGLQFPNYSSELNVNALELDDSALYLCASSSRPSDRDGYTFGSGTRLTVV.

V and J are TRBV29-1 and TRBJ1-2; perhaps TRBD1 as D (6 bases). Germline-derived CDR1 and CDR2 are SQVTM and ANQGSEA. The V end was cut by 5 bases, the J end by 7 bases, with 8 bases between. The CDR3 contains 10 residues. The CDR3 DNA sequence: TGCAGCGTTCAACAGGGTGGCTACACCTTC. Residues: CSVQQGGYTF.

This clone is a singleton in its sample. The chain has TRBV19 and TRBJ1-1, with 7 positions matching TRBD1. The trim removed 5 bases at V and 1 base at J, leaving 4 bases unmatched. The CDR3 is made up of 14 amino acids. Germline CDR1 is LNHDA and CDR2 is SQIVND (reference sequence). Here the CDR3 reads CASSWGQKNTEAFF. DNA of the CDR3: TGTGCCAGTAGTTGGGGACAGAAGAACACTGAAGCTTTCTTT.

The chain combines TRBV25-1 with TRBJ1-5; D call uncertain. The CDR3 is 13 amino acids. V was shortened by 5 bases and J by 3 bases, with 8 bases between the two germline ends. The V gene's germline CDR1 is MGHDK and CDR2 SYGVNS. The CDR3 sequence is CASSLGFNQPQHF. The CDR3 DNA follows: TGTGCCAGCAGTCTGGGGTTCAATCAGCCCCAGCATTTT. Full variable domain (missing parts from reference TRBV25-1 and TRBJ1-5): EADIYQTPRYLVIGTGKKITLECSQTMGHDKMYWYQQDPGMELHLIHYSYGVNSTEKGDLSSESTVSRIRTEHFPLTLESARPSHTSQYLCASSLGFNQPQHFGDGTRLSIL.

This clone was picked up one time. V gene TRBV12-3 or TRBV12-4 combines with J gene TRBJ1-1, with D hard to call. The CDR3 is 13 amino acids. V was shortened by 7 bases and J by 11 bases, with 20 bases between the two germline ends. The CDR3, as DNA: TGTGCCAGCACCAAGGACGGATTGGCAGGCGCTTTCTTT. This sequence encodes CASTKDGLAGAFF.

This chain uses TRBV18 with TRBJ2-5; D may be TRBD2 (6 bases). The germline gives CDR1 KGHSH, CDR2 LQKENI. Trimming pared 4 bases from V and 5 bases from J, leaving 20 bases between. The CDR3 runs 16 residues. The CDR3: CASSLAKGRLAETQYF. DNA for the CDR3: TGTGCCAGCTCACTAGCGAAAGGGAGGTTGGCGGAGACCCAGTACTTC. Variable domain in full (rest from reference TRBV18 and TRBJ2-5): NAGVMQNPRHLVRRRGQEARLRCSPMKGHSHVYWYRQLPEEGLKFMVYLQKENIIDESGMPKERFSAEFPKEGPSILRIQQVVRGDSAAYFCASSLAKGRLAETQYFGPGTRLLVL.

This chain joins TRBV4-3 and TRBJ2-5; D is undetermined. Germline assignment: CDR1 LGHNA and CDR2 YSLEER. CDR3 size: 15 residues. The germline V and J ends were trimmed by 0 bases and 1 base, with 9 bases remaining between them. The CDR3 bases are TGCGCCAGCAGCCAAGAGCCTTGGGGCCAAGAGACCCAGTACTTC. Translated: CASSQEPWGQETQYF.

This sequence joins TRBV9 and TRBJ1-1, with no clear D. V shed 4 bases and J shed 1 base, with 11 bases lying between them. Germline-derived CDR1 and CDR2 are SGDLS and YYNGEE. The CDR3 is made up of 14 amino acids. Here the CDR3 DNA reads TGTGCCAGCAGCTTTCTGCCCCCGAACACTGAAGCTTTCTTT. It specifies CASSFLPPNTEAFF.

The V call is TRBV20-1, the J call TRBJ1-6, with 10 nucleotides matching TRBD1. This CDR3 is 11 amino acids long. The junction had 3 bases not matched to a gene; V was cut back by 0 bases and J by 19 bases. Germline CDR1 DFQATT, CDR2 SNEGSKA (reference sequence). CDR3 in DNA: TGCAGTGCTAGAGACGGGACAGGGGTACACTTT. Translation: CSARDGTGVHF.

The chain carries TRBV5-4 and TRBJ2-7, with TRBD2 matching 9 bases. The V gene's germline CDR1 is SGHNT and CDR2 YYREEE (reference sequence). The CDR3 has 15 amino acids. Unmatched junction bases numbered 8, after V lost 0 bases and J lost 7 bases. CDR3 region: CASSLGLAGRGEQYF. CDR3 coding DNA: TGTGCCAGCAGCTTGGGTCTAGCGGGGAGGGGAGAGCAGTACTTC.

V and J are TRBV29-1 and TRBJ1-4; a possible D gene is TRBD1 (6 bases). V dropped 6 bases and J dropped 12 bases, with 20 bases sitting between them. CDR1 is SQVTM and CDR2 is ANQGSEA in the germline V gene. CDR3 size: 13 residues. CDR3 amino acids: CSVEGHRSGELFF. DNA of the CDR3: TGCAGCGTGGAGGGACACCGATCAGGAGAACTGTTTTTT.

V usage is TRBV7-9 and J usage is TRBJ1-1; D gene unclear. The CDR3 runs 14 residues. V was trimmed by 5 bases and J by 1 base, leaving 11 bases between them. Germline V gene data show CDR1 as SEHNR and CDR2 as FQNEAQ (reference sequence). CDR3 sequence: CASSPSIQNTEAFF. In nucleotides, the CDR3 is TGTGCCAGCAGCCCTAGCATACAGAACACTGAAGCTTTCTTT.

The chain couples TRBV6-6 to TRBJ2-7, with D possibly TRBD2 on 5 matching bases. This CDR3 spans 12 amino acids. V lost 2 bases and J 6 bases, leaving 8 bases between the germline ends. Germline assignment: CDR1 MNHNY and CDR2 SVGAGI (reference sequence). Written as DNA, the CDR3 is TGTGCCAGCAGTTACGGAGGAGGCGAGCAGTACTTC. It specifies CASSYGGGEQYF.

The chain joins TRBV27 to TRBJ1-5; possible D gene TRBD1, 5 bases. V shed 5 bases and J shed 2 bases, with 10 bases lying between them. The germline CDR1 and CDR2 sequences are MNHEY and SMNVEV (reference sequence). The length of the CDR3 is 14 residues. The CDR3 spells CASSKGTGNQPQHF. The CDR3 coding sequence is TGTGCCAGCAGTAAGGGGACGGGCAATCAGCCCCAGCATTTT.

This chain links TRBV2 with TRBJ2-1; 7 positions match TRBD2. This CDR3 spans 16 amino acids. Unmatched junction bases numbered 10, after V lost 1 base and J lost 7 bases. Germline V CDR1 and CDR2: SNHLY, FYNNEI. The CDR3 DNA reads as TGTGCCAGCAGTGAAGGGCTAGCGGAGGGTAGGAATGAGCAGTTCTTC. Translating gives CASSEGLAEGRNEQFF.

This chain uses TRBV9 with TRBJ2-2, with TRBD1 matching 9 bases. V dropped 3 bases and J dropped 1; count of bases not matched to a gene: 4. The CDR3 is 16 residues long. Germline CDR1 is SGDLS and CDR2 is YYNGEE. CDR3 bases: TGTGCCAGCAGCGCCCCGGGACAGGGGAACACCGGGGAGCTGTTTTTT. This translates into CASSAPGQGNTGELFF.